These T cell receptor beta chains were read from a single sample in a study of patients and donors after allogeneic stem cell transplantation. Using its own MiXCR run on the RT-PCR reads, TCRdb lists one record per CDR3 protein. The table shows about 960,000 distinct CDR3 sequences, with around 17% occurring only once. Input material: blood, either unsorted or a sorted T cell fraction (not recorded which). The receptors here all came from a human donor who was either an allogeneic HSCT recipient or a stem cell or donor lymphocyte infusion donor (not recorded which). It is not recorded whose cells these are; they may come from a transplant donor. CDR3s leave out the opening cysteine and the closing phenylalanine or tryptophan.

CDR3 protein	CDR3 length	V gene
ASSWSSGTEQY	11	TRBV6-6
ASSHSGYTDTQY	12	TRBV12-3/TRBV12-4
ASSVAVSGSVTDTQY	15	TRBV9
SALTPRAGSTEAF	13	TRBV20-1
ASSRRGASSTDTQY	14	TRBV4-2
ASSQAGTGWETQY	13	TRBV4-3
ASSLAGQGQQTQY	13	TRBV7-9
SASSVGYT	8	TRBV20-1
ASKDRSSYNEQF	12	TRBV2
ASRPVGGDYGYT	12	TRBV2
ASSLRSGRAQDTQY	14	TRBV7-8
ASSHARGGQF	10	TRBV3-1
ASTYGTDTQY	10	TRBV5-1
ASSPGTLEAF	10	TRBV5-1